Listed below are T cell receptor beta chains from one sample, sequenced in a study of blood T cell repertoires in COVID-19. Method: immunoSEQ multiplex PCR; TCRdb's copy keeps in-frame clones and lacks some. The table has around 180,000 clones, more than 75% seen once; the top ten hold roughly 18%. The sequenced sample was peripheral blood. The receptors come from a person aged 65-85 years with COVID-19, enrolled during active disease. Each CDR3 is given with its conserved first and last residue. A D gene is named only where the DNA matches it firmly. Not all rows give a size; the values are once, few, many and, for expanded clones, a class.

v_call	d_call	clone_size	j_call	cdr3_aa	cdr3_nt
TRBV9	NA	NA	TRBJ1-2	CASSVVGGGRGGYTF	TGTGCCAGCAGCGTAGTAGGCGGTGGAAGGGGAGGCTACACCTTC
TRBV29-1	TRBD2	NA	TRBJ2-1	CSVGTTEQFF	TGCAGCGTCGGGACTACCGAGCAGTTCTTC
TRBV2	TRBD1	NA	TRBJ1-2	CASSERDRGYGYTF	TGTGCCAGCAGTGAAAGGGACAGGGGTTATGGCTACACCTTC
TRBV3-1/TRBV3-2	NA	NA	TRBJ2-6	CASSKGSGANVLTF	TGTGCCAGCAGCAAGGGGTCTGGGGCCAACGTCCTGACTTTC
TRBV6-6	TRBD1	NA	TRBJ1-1	CASKGAGYTEAFF	TGTGCCAGCAAGGGGGCGGGTTATACTGAAGCTTTCTTT
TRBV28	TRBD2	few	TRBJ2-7	CASSPVSSTGTSGGGSSYEQYF	TGTGCCAGCAGTCCCGTCTCAAGCACCGGGACTAGCGGGGGAGGGAGCTCCTACGAGCAGTACTTC
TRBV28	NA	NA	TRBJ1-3	CASSLRDFGNTIYF	TGTGCCAGCAGTTTGAGGGATTTCGGAAACACCATATATTTT
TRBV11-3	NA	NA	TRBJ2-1	CASSLDLGAAGLNEQFF	TGTGCCAGCAGCTTAGATCTCGGTGCAGCGGGTCTCAATGAGCAGTTCTTC
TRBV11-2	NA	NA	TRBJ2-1	CASSPGTGLGNEQFF	TGTGCCAGCAGCCCCGGGACTGGTTTAGGCAATGAGCAGTTCTTC
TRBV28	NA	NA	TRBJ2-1	CASSPPGQAGNEQFF	TGTGCCAGCAGTCCCCCCGGGCAGGCGGGGAATGAGCAGTTCTTC
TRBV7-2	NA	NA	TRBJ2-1	CASSKDYYNEQFF	TGTGCCAGCAGCAAGGACTACTACAATGAGCAGTTCTTC
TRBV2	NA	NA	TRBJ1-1	CASSEEGRGRTEAFF	TGTGCCAGCAGTGAAGAGGGGAGGGGCCGCACTGAAGCTTTCTTT
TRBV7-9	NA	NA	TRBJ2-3	CASTTGRQTDTQYF	TGTGCCAGCACCACGGGTCGGCAAACAGATACGCAGTATTTT
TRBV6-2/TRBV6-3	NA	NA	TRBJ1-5	CASSYSAGFYQPQHF	TGTGCCAGCAGTTACTCGGCAGGGTTTTATCAGCCCCAGCATTTT
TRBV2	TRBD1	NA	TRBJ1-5	CASSPFKGADQPQHF	TGTGCCAGCAGCCCGTTCAAGGGGGCGGATCAGCCCCAGCATTTT
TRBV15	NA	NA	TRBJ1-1	CATSSTTGMNTEAFF	TGTGCCACCAGCAGTACGACAGGTATGAACACTGAAGCTTTCTTT
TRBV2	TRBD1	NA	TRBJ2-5	CASTQGRVETQYF	TGTGCCAGCACACAGGGGCGCGTAGAGACCCAGTACTTC
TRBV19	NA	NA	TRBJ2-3	CAIRDMGTDTQYF	TGTGCCATCCGGGACATGGGCACAGATACGCAGTATTTT
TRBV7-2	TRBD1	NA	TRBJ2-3	CASSRDSQFTDTQYF	TGTGCCAGCAGCCGGGACAGTCAATTCACAGATACGCAGTATTTT
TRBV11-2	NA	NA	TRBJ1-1	CASSPGTWNTEAFF	TGTGCCAGCAGCCCCGGGACTTGGAACACTGAAGCTTTCTTT
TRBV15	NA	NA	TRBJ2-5	CATSRVKGAGTQYF	TGTGCCACCAGCAGAGTTAAGGGAGCGGGGACCCAGTACTTC
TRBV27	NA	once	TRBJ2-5	CASSFRTDPRETQYF	TGTGCCAGCAGTTTCCGGACAGACCCCCGGGAGACCCAGTACTTC
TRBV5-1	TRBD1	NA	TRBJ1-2	CASSSIDRVGGYTF	TGCGCCAGCAGCTCGATAGACAGGGTCGGCGGCTACACCTTC
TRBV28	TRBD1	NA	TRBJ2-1	CASKPTGGASYNEQFF	TGTGCCAGCAAACCGACAGGGGGCGCGTCCTACAATGAGCAGTTCTTC
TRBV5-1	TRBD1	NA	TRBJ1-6	CASSLGTGGGSPLHF	TGCGCCAGCAGCTTGGGGACAGGGGGCGGTTCACCCCTCCACTTT
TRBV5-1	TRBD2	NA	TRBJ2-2	CASSFSGRATGTGELFF	TGCGCCAGCAGCTTTAGCGGGAGGGCCACGGGAACCGGGGAGCTGTTTTTT
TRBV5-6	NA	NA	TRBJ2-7	CASSPPALAGYEQYF	TGTGCCAGCAGCCCGCCCGCACTAGCAGGCTACGAGCAGTACTTC
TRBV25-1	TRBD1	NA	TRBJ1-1	CASGGQGSPEAFF	TGTGCCAGCGGGGGACAGGGAAGCCCTGAAGCTTTCTTT
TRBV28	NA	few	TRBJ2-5	CASSRQVGETQYF	TGTGCCAGCAGTAGGCAGGTAGGAGAGACCCAGTACTTC
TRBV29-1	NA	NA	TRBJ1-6	CSSSTEKRHSPLHF	TGCAGCTCATCGACAGAGAAGCGTCATTCACCCCTCCACTTT
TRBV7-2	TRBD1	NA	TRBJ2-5	CASSRPGTGQETQYF	TGTGCCAGCAGCCGCCCCGGGACAGGACAAGAGACCCAGTACTTC
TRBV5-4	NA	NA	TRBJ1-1	CASTREGQLNTEAFF	TGTGCCAGCACCCGGGAGGGACAATTGAACACTGAAGCTTTCTTT
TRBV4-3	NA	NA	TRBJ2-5	CASSQVLSRGETQYF	TGCGCCAGCAGCCAAGTTCTGAGCCGTGGTGAGACCCAGTACTTC
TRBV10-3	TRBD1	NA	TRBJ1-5	CAISEAGGGNQPQHF	TGTGCCATCAGTGAGGCAGGGGGCGGCAATCAGCCCCAGCATTTT
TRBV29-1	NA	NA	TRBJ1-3	CSVDGSLGNTIYF	TGCAGCGTGGATGGGAGTTTGGGAAACACCATATATTTT
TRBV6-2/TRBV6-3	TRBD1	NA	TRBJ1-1	CASSYSARGPAEAFF	TGTGCCAGCAGTTACTCGGCCAGGGGGCCGGCTGAAGCTTTCTTT
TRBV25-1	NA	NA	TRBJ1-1	CASKKGDTNTEAFF	TGTGCCAGCAAGAAGGGAGACACGAACACTGAAGCTTTCTTT
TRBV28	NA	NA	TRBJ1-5	CASSERTEYSNQPQHF	TGTGCCAGCAGTGAAAGGACAGAATATAGCAATCAGCCCCAGCATTTT
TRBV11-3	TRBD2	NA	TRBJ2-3	CASSPETSGGRDTQYF	TGTGCCAGCAGCCCCGAGACTAGCGGGGGGCGTGATACGCAGTATTTT
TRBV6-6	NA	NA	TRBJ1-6	CASTGFRAPLHF	TGTGCCAGCACGGGTTTCAGGGCACCCCTCCACTTT
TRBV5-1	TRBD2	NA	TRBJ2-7	CASSWTGLAGDEQYF	TGCGCCAGCAGCTGGACGGGACTAGCGGGAGACGAGCAGTACTTC
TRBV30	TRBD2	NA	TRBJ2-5	CAWTSYSGIRETQYF	TGTGCCTGGACATCGTATAGCGGGATAAGAGAGACCCAGTACTTC
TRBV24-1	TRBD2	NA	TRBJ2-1	CATSDPLAGVNEQFF	TGTGCCACCAGTGATCCGCTAGCGGGAGTCAATGAGCAGTTCTTC
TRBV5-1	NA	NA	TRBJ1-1	CASSSEPGLRKAFF	TGCGCCAGCAGCTCAGAGCCGGGACTAAGAAAAGCTTTCTTT